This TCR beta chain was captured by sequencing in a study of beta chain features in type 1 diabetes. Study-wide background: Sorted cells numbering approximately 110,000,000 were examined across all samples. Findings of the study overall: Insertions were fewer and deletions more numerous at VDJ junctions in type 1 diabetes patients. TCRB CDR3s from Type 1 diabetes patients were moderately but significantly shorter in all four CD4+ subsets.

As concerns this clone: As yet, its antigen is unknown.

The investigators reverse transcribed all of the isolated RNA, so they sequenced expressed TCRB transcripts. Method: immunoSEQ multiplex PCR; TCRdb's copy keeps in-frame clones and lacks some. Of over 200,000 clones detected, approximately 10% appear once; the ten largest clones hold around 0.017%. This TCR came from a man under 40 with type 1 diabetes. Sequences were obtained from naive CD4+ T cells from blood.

The CDR3 is CASSLDRDTQYF. The DNA of the CDR3 is TGCGCCAGCAGCTTGGACAGAGATACGCAGTATTTT. The chain joins TRBV5-1 to TRBJ2-3; D is unclear. The length of the CDR3 is 12 residues. Trimming shortened V by 0 bases and J by 5 bases, and 4 bases separated the two germline ends. Germline-derived CDR1 and CDR2 are SGHRS and YFSETQ.